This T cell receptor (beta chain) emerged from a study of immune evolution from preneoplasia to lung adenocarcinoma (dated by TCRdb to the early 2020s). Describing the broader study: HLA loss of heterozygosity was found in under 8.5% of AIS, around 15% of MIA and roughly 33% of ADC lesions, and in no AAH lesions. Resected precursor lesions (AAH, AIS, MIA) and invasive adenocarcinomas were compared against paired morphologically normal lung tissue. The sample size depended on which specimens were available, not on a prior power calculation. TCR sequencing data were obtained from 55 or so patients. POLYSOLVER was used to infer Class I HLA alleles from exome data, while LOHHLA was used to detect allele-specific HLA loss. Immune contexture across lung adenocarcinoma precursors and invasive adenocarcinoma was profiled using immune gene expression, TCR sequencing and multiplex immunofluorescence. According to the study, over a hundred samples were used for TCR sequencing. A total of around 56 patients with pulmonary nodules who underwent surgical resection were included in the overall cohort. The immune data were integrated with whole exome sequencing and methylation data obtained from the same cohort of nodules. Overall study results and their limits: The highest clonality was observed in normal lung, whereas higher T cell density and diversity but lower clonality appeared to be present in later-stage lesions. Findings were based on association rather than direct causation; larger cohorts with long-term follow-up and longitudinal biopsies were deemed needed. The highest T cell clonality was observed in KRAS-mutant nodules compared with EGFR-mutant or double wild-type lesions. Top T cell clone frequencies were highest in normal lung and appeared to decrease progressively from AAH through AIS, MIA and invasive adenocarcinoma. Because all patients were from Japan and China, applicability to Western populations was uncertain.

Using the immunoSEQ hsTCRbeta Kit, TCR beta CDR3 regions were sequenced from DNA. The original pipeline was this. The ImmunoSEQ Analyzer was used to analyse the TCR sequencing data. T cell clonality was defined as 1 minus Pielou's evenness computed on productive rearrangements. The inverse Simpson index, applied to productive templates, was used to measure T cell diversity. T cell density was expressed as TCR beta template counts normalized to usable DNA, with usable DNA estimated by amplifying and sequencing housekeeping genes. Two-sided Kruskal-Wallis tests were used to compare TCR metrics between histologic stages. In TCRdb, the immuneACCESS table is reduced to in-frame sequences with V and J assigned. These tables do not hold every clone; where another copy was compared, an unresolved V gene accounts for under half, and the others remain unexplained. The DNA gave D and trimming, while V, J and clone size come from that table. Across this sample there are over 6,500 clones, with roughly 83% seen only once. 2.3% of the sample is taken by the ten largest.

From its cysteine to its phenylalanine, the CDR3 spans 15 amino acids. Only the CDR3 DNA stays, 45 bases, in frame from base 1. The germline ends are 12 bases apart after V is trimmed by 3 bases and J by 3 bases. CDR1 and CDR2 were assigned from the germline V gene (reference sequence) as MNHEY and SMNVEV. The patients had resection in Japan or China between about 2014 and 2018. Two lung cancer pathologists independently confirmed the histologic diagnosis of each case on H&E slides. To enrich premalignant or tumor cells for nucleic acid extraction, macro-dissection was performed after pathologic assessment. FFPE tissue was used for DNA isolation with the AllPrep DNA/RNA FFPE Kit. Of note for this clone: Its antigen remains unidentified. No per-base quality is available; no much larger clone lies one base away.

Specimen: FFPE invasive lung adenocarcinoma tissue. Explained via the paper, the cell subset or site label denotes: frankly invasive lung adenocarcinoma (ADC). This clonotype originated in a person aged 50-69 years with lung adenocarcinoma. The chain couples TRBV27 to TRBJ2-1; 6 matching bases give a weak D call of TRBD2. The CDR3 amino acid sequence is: CASSLVAGLYNEQFF. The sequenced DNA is TGTGCCAGCAGTTTGGTTGCGGGACTCTACAATGAGCAGTTCTTC.